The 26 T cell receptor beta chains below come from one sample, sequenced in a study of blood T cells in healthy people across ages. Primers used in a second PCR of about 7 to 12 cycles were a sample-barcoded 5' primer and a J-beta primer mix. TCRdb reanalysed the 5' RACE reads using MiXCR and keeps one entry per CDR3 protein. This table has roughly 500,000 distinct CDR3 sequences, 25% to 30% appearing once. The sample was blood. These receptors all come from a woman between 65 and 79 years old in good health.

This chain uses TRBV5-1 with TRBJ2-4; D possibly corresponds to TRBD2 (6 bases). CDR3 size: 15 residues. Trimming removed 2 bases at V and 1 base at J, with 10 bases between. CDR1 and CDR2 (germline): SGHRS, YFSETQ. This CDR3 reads CASSFGGGAKNIQYF. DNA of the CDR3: TGCGCCAGCAGCTTTGGTGGGGGGGCCAAAAACATTCAGTACTTC.

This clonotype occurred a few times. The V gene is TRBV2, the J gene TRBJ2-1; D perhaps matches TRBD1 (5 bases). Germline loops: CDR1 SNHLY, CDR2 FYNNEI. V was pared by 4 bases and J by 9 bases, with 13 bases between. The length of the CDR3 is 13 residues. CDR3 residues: CASSVEGAGEQFF. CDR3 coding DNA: TGTGCCAGCAGTGTTGAAGGGGCCGGTGAGCAGTTCTTC.

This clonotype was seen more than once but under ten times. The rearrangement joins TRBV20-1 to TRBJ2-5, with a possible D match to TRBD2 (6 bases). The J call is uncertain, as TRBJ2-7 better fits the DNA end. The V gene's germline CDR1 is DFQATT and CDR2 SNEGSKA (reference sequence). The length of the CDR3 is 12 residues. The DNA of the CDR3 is TGCAGTGCCGCCGGGACTCTCTACGAGCAGTACTTC. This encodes CSAAGTLYEQYF.

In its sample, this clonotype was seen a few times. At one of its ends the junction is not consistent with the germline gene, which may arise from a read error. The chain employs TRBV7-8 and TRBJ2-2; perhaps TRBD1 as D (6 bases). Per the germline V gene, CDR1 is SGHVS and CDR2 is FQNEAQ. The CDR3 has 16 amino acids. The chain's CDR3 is CASSSRTPRDTGELSF. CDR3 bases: TGTGCCAGCAGCTCTCGGACACCTCGGGACACCGGGGAGCTGTCTTTT.

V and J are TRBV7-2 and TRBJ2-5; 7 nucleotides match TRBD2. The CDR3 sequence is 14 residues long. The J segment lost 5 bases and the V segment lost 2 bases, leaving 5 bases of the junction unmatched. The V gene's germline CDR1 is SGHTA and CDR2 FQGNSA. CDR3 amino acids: CASSLMGGTETQYF. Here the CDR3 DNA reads TGTGCCAGCAGCTTAATGGGAGGGACGGAGACCCAGTACTTC. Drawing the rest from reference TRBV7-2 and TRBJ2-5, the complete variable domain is GAGVSQSPSNKVTEKGKDVELRCDPISGHTALYWYRQSLGQGLEFLIYFQGNSAPDKSGLPSDRFSAERTGGSVSTLTIQRTQQEDSAVYLCASSLMGGTETQYFGPGTRLLVL.

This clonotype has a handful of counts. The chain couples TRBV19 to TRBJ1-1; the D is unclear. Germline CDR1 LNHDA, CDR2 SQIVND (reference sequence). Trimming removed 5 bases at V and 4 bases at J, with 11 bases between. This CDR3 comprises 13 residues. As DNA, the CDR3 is TGTGCCAGTAGTTTGGACCCTAGCACTGAAGCTTTCTTT. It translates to CASSLDPSTEAFF.

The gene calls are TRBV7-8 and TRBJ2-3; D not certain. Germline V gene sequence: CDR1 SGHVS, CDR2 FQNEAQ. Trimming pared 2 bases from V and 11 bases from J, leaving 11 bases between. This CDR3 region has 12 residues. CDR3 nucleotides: TGTGCCAGCAGCTTACAGGCCGATGAGCAGTATTTT. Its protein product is CASSLQADEQYF.

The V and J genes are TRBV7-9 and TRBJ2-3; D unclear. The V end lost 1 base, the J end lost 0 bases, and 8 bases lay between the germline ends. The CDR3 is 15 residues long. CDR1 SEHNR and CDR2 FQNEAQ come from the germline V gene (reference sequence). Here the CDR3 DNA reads TGTGCCAGCAGCTTAGGACTCATAAGCACAGATACGCAGTATTTT. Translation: CASSLGLISTDTQYF.

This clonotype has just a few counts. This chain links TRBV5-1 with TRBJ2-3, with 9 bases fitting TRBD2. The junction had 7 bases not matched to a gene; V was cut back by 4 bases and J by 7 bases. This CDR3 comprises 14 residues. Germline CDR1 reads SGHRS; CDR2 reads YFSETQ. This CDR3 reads CASSPGTSINTQYF. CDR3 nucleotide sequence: TGCGCCAGCAGCCCGGGGACTAGCATAAATACGCAGTATTTT.

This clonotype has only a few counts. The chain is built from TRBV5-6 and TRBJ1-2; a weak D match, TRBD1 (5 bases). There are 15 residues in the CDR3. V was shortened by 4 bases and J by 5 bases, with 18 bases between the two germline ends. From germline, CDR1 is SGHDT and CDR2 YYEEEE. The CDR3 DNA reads TGTGCCAGCAGCCCCGCGGGGCAGAGATTTTATGGCTACACCTTC. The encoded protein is CASSPAGQRFYGYTF.

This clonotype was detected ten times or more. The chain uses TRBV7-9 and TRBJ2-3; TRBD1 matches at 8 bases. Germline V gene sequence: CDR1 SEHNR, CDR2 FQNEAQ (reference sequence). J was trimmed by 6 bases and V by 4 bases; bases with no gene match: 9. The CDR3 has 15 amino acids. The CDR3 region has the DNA TGTGCCAGCAGCTCATGGACAGGGCAAGGGGATACGCAGTATTTT. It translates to CASSSWTGQGDTQYF.

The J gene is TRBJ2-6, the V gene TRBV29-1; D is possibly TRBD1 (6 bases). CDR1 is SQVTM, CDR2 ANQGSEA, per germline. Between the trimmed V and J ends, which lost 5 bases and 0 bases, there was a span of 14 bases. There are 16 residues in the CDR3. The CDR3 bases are TGCAGCGTTCTGACAGGCCCCCTCTCTGGGGCCAACGTCCTGACTTTC. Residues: CSVLTGPLSGANVLTF.

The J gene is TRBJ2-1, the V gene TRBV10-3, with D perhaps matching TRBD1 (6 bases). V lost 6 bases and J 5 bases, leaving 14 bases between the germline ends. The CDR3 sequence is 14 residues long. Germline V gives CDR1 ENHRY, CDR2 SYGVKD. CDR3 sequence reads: CAISLRQANNEQFF. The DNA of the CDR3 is TGTGCCATCAGCTTGAGACAGGCGAACAATGAGCAGTTCTTC.

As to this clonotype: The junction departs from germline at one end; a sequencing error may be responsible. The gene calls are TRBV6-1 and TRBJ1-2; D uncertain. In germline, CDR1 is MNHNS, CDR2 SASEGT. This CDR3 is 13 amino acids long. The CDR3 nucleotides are TGTGCCAGCAGTGAACTGGGAAACTATGACTACACCTTC. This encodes CASSELGNYDYTF.

CDR3 sequence (DNA): TGTGCCAGCAGCGTAGGAACAGGAGTTTATAATTCACCCCTCCACTTT. This codes for CASSVGTGVYNSPLHF. The rearrangement links TRBV9 to TRBJ1-6, with a possible D match to TRBD1 (5 bases). Between the trimmed V and J ends, which lost 0 bases and 4 bases, there was a span of 11 bases. Germline assignment: CDR1 SGDLS and CDR2 YYNGEE. The CDR3 is 16 amino acids.

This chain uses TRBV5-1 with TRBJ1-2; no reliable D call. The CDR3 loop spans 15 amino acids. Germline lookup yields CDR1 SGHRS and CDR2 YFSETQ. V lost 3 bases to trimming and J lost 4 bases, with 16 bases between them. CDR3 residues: CASSSTGPFFYGYTF. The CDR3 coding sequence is TGCGCCAGCAGCTCGACCGGGCCCTTTTTCTATGGCTACACCTTC.

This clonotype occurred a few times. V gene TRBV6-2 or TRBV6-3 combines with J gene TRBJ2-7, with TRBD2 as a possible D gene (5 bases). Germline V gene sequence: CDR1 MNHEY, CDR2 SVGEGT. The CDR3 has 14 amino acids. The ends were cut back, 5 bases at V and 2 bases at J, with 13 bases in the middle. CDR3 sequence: CASSIGPEAYEQYF. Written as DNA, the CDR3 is TGTGCCAGCAGTATCGGACCGGAGGCCTACGAGCAGTACTTC.

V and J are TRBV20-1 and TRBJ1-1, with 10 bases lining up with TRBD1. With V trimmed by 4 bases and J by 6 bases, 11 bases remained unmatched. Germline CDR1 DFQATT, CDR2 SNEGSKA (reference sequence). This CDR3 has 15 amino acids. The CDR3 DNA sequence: TGCAGTGCTACTACCGGGACAGGGGTATATCCTGAAGCTTTCTTT. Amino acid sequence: CSATTGTGVYPEAFF.

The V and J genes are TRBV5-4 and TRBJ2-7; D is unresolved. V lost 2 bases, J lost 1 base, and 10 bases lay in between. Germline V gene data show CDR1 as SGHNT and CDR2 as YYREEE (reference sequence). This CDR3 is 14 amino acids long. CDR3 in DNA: TGTGCCAGCAGCTTAGTAGGAGAATCCTACGAGCAGTACTTC. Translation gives CASSLVGESYEQYF.

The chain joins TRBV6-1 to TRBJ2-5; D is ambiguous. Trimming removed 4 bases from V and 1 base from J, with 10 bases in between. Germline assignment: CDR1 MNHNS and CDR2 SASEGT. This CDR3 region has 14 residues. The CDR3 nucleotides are TGTGCCAGCAGTGTGCAGTGGGGCCAAGAGACCCAGTACTTC. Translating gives CASSVQWGQETQYF.

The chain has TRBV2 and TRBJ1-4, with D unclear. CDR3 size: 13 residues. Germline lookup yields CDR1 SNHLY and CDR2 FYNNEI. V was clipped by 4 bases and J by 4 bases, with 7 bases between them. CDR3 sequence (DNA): TGTGCCAGCAGTGTATCGGGTAATGAAAAACTGTTTTTT. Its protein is CASSVSGNEKLFF.

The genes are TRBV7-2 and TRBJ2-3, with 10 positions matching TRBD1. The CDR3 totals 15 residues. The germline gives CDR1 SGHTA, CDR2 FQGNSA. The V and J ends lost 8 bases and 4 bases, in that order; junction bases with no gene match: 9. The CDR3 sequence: CASRTTGGRADTQYF. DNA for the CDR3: TGTGCCAGCCGGACGACAGGGGGCCGGGCAGATACGCAGTATTTT.

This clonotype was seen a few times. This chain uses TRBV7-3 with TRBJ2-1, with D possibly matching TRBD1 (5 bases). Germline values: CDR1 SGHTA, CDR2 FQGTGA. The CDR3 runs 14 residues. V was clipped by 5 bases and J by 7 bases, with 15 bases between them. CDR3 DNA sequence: TGTGCCAGCAGCCCCACCGACAGCCATAATGAGCAGTTCTTC. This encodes CASSPTDSHNEQFF.

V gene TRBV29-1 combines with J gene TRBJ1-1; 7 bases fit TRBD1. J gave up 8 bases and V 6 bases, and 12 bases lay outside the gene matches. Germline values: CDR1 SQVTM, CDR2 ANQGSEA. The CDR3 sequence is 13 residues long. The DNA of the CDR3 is TGCAGCGTGGACTACCTACGGGGACAGGAAGCTTTCTTT. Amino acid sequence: CSVDYLRGQEAFF.

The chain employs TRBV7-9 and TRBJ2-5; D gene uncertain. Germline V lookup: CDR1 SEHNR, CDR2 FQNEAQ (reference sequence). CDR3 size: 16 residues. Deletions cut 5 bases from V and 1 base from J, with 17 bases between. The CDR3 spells CASSVPLEGVQETQYF. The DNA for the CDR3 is TGTGCCAGCAGCGTCCCTCTGGAAGGCGTCCAAGAGACCCAGTACTTC.

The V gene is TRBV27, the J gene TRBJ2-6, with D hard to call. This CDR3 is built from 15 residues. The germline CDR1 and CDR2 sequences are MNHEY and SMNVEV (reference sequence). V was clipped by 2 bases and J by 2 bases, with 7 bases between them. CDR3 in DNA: TGTGCCAGCAGTTTAAAAGGGACTGGGGCCAACGTCCTGACTTTC. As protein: CASSLKGTGANVLTF.